This T cell receptor beta chain stems from a study of T-cell reconstitution after alpha-beta-depleted transplantation in children. The library targeted TCRbeta and was prepared with unique molecular identifiers. TCRdb passed the PCR reads through MiXCR, listing each CDR3 protein once. The data contain 360,000 or so distinct CDR3 sequences, roughly 22% of them seen just once; the ten biggest clones take up over 3.5%. This CDR3 spans 15 amino acids. The germline V gene encodes CDR1 DFQATT and CDR2 SNEGSKA (reference sequence). Trimming removed 6 bases from V and 1 base from J, with 18 bases in between.

This clonotype was sampled from a human donor who donated a stem cell graft to a child with acute myeloid leukemia. Sample: PBMCs from the stem cell graft donor, taken from the stem cell graft. The rearrangement links TRBV20-1 to TRBJ2-5; weak D call: TRBD2 (6 bases). As DNA, the CDR3 is TGCAGTGCGACTGGGAGCGCGGGGATCCAAGAGACCCAGTACTTC. Encoded protein: CSATGSAGIQETQYF.